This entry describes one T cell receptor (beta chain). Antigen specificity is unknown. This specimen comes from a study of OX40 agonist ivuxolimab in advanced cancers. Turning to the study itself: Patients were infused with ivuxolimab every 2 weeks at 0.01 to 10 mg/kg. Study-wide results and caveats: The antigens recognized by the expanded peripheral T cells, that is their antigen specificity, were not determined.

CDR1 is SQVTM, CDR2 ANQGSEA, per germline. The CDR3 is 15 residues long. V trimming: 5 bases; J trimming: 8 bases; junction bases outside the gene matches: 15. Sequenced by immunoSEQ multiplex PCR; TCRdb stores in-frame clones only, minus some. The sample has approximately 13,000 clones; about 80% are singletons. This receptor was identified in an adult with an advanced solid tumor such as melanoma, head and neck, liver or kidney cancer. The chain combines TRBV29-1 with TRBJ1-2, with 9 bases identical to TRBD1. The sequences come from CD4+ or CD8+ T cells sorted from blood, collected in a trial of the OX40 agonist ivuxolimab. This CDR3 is CSVPYGGQGTGGYTF. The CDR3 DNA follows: TGCAGCGTTCCATATGGAGGACAGGGGACGGGCGGCTACACCTTC.